The 20 T cell receptor beta chains given below trace back to one sample, sequenced in a study of blood T cell repertoires in COVID-19. This table comes from immunoSEQ multiplex PCR, and its TCRdb copy is limited to in-frame clones, with some not included. This table holds 150,000 to 200,000 clones, more than 75% found once. Sequenced sample: PBMCs or T cells enriched from blood (not recorded which). Receptor source: a woman in her 50s who had recovered from COVID-19.

The chain links TRBV7-3 to TRBJ2-2; possible D gene TRBD2, 6 bases. The ends were cut back, 5 bases at V and 6 bases at J, with 13 bases in the middle. The germline gives CDR1 SGHTA, CDR2 FQGTGA. The CDR3 contains 14 residues. The CDR3 bases are TGTGCCAGCAGCGCTGCTCCGGGGGCCGGGGAGCTGTTTTTT. Translating gives CASSAAPGAGELFF.

DNA for the CDR3: TGTGCCAGCAGCTTAAGGTCAGGGAGGAGAGAGACCCAGTACTTC. It specifies CASSLRSGRRETQYF. The J gene is TRBJ2-5, the V gene TRBV7-3, with D perhaps TRBD2 (6 bases). Germline assignment: CDR1 SGHTA and CDR2 FQGTGA. CDR3 length: 15 amino acids. V lost 1 base to trimming and J lost 4 bases, with 13 bases between them.

This clone has a handful of counts. V usage is TRBV19 and J usage is TRBJ1-5; D is perhaps TRBD1 (6 bases). Germline V gene sequence: CDR1 LNHDA, CDR2 SQIVND (reference sequence). This CDR3 has 13 amino acids. V lost 9 bases and J 3 bases, leaving 12 bases between the germline ends. The CDR3 here is CASSGQNNQPQHF. The CDR3 bases are TGTGCCAGCTCCGGACAGAACAATCAGCCCCAGCATTTT.

The chain is built from TRBV25-1 and TRBJ2-7, with TRBD2 as a possible D gene (6 bases). The length of the CDR3 is 13 residues. With 9 bases removed from V and 4 bases from J, the gap between germline ends came to 16 bases. Germline V gene sequence: CDR1 MGHDK, CDR2 SYGVNS. CDR3 bases: TGTGCCAGTTCCCAAGGAGGGCGATACGAGCAGTACTTC. Amino acid sequence: CASSQGGRYEQYF.

The rearrangement joins TRBV5-4 to TRBJ2-7; 8 nucleotides agree with TRBD1. This CDR3 spans 16 amino acids. Germline V lookup: CDR1 SGHNT, CDR2 YYREEE (reference sequence). Trimming removed 5 bases from V and 0 bases from J; junction bases left unmatched: 10. The CDR3: CASSDPGTGFSYEQYF. CDR3 nucleotides: TGTGCCAGCAGTGACCCCGGGACAGGCTTCTCCTACGAGCAGTACTTC.

The rearrangement links TRBV7-9 to TRBJ1-1, with a possible D match to TRBD1 (5 bases). Germline loops: CDR1 SEHNR, CDR2 FQNEAQ (reference sequence). CDR3 size: 13 residues. V was shortened by 1 base and J by 11 bases, with 14 bases between the two germline ends. CDR3 residues: CASSLGSGTGAFF. CDR3 bases: TGTGCCAGCAGCTTAGGGAGTGGGACTGGTGCTTTCTTT.

The V call is TRBV19, the J call TRBJ2-1; 9 nucleotides agree with TRBD2. Per germline, CDR1 LNHDA and CDR2 SQIVND (reference sequence). The CDR3 has 15 amino acids. Trimming at V came to 3 bases and at J to 4 bases, leaving 4 bases not matched to a gene. CDR3 nucleotides: TGTGCCAGTAGTATGGGGCGGGAGGGTTACAATGAGCAGTTCTTC. As protein: CASSMGREGYNEQFF.

V and J are TRBV28 and TRBJ2-6; TRBD2 aligns across 8 bases. There are 18 residues in the CDR3. V was clipped by 8 bases and J by 2 bases; unmatched bases: 14. Germline V gives CDR1 MDHEN, CDR2 SYDVKM. Here the CDR3 reads CASAPLAEGGTGANVLTF. The CDR3 nucleotides read TGTGCCAGCGCCCCACTAGCGGAGGGGGGGACTGGGGCCAACGTCCTGACTTTC.

The chain is built from TRBV27 and TRBJ2-3, with 11 nucleotides matching TRBD2. Germline V gene sequence: CDR1 MNHEY, CDR2 SMNVEV (reference sequence). V dropped 5 bases and J dropped 1; count of bases not matched to a gene: 2. The CDR3 runs 15 residues. CDR3 amino acids: CASSRGLAGTDTQYF. DNA for the CDR3: TGTGCCAGCAGTAGGGGACTAGCGGGCACAGATACGCAGTATTTT.

The CDR3 loop reads CATSRDQFDRNYGYTF. The CDR3 nucleotides are TGTGCCACCAGCAGAGATCAGTTCGACAGGAACTATGGCTACACCTTC. This chain uses TRBV15 with TRBJ1-2; possibly TRBD1 for D (6 bases). The CDR3 runs to 16 residues. The germline V gene encodes CDR1 LNHNV and CDR2 YYDKDF (reference sequence). V dropped 0 bases and J dropped 2 bases, with 13 bases sitting between them.

In this sample, this clone turned up once. The chain links TRBV18 to TRBJ2-7; 9 positions match TRBD1. Germline CDR1 reads KGHSH; CDR2 reads LQKENI. The CDR3 is made up of 15 amino acids. V trimming: 2 bases; J trimming: 3 bases; junction bases outside the gene matches: 5. The CDR3 nucleotides read TGTGCCAGCTCACCAAAACTGACAGGGGGCTACGAGCAGTACTTC. This sequence encodes CASSPKLTGGYEQYF.

This chain links TRBV28 with TRBJ2-2; 7 nucleotides line up with TRBD2. CDR3 length: 14 amino acids. V dropped 4 bases and J dropped 6; count of bases not matched to a gene: 5. Germline-derived CDR1 and CDR2 are MDHEN and SYDVKM. CDR3: CASSSPRGAGELFF. The CDR3 DNA follows: TGTGCCAGCAGTTCGCCCCGGGGGGCCGGGGAGCTGTTTTTT.

Written as DNA, the CDR3 is TGTGCCAGCAGAACCGGGACATATAGCAATCAGCCCCAGCATTTT. This translates into CASRTGTYSNQPQHF. The chain combines TRBV28 with TRBJ1-5; D perhaps matches TRBD1 (6 bases). The CDR3 has 15 residues. V gave up 6 bases and J gave up 0 bases, with 12 bases separating them. From germline, CDR1 is MDHEN and CDR2 SYDVKM.

The J gene is TRBJ2-3, the V gene TRBV7-8; 10 nucleotides align to TRBD2. The CDR3 consists of 16 residues. CDR1 is SGHVS, CDR2 FQNEAQ, per germline. Trimming removed 2 bases from V and 2 bases from J; junction bases left unmatched: 4. The CDR3 loop is CASSLLGLADTDTQYF. The CDR3 DNA is TGTGCCAGCAGCTTATTAGGACTAGCGGACACAGATACGCAGTATTTT. Combining the CDR3 with reference TRBV7-8 and TRBJ2-3 gives the whole variable domain GAGVSQSPRYKVAKRGQDVALRCDPISGHVSLFWYQQALGQGPEFLTYFQNEAQLDKSGLPSDRFFAERPEGSVSTLKIQRTQQEDSAVYLCASSLLGLADTDTQYFGPGTRLTVL.

This clone was detected only once. The rearrangement joins TRBV2 to TRBJ1-3; D is uncertain. V was shortened by 5 bases and J by 0 bases, with 8 bases between the two germline ends. Germline lookup yields CDR1 SNHLY and CDR2 FYNNEI. The CDR3 is 14 amino acids. The CDR3 protein is CASSRPGSGNTIYF. For the CDR3, the DNA is TGTGCCAGCAGTCGGCCGGGCTCTGGAAACACCATATATTTT.

The V and J genes are TRBV10-3 and TRBJ1-6; D ambiguous. Trimming pared 9 bases from V and 6 bases from J, leaving 12 bases between. The CDR3 extends over 13 amino acids. In germline, CDR1 is ENHRY, CDR2 SYGVKD. This chain's CDR3 is CAIKGGSNSPLHF. The CDR3 DNA sequence: TGTGCCATAAAGGGAGGGAGTAATTCACCCCTCCACTTT.

The chain is built from TRBV7-8 and TRBJ2-1; D is unclear. This CDR3 comprises 11 residues. Germline loops: CDR1 SGHVS, CDR2 FQNEAQ. Trimming took 2 bases from V and 6 from J, leaving 2 bases between them. The CDR3 spells CASSLLNEQFF. CDR3 DNA: TGTGCCAGCAGCTTACTCAATGAGCAGTTCTTC.

The V and J genes are TRBV6-2 or TRBV6-3 and TRBJ2-1; 8 positions match TRBD2. CDR3 length equals 15 residues. Germline V gene data show CDR1 as MNHEY and CDR2 as SVGEGT. Trimming took 6 bases from V and 3 from J; bases not matched to a gene: 7. The DNA for the CDR3 is TGTGCCAGCAGCAAATCAGCGGGAGACTACAATGAGCAGTTCTTC. This sequence encodes CASSKSAGDYNEQFF.

V is TRBV7-9 and J is TRBJ2-5, with D possibly being TRBD2 (6 bases). CDR1 is SEHNR, CDR2 FQNEAQ, per germline (reference sequence). The CDR3 length is 15 residues. Trimming left V 4 bases short and J 2 bases short, with 14 bases between. The CDR3 bases are TGTGCCAGCAGCTCACGAGGACTATTACAAGAGACCCAGTACTTC. It specifies CASSSRGLLQETQYF.

This CDR3 is CSVGEGYEQYF. CDR3 DNA sequence: TGCAGCGTTGGGGAGGGCTACGAGCAGTACTTC. This chain links TRBV29-1 with TRBJ2-7; 7 bases map to TRBD2. V lost 4 bases to trimming and J lost 3 bases; unmatched junction nucleotides: 0. This CDR3 contains 11 residues. Per the germline V gene, CDR1 is SQVTM and CDR2 is ANQGSEA.